This T cell receptor beta chain comes out of a study of T cell repertoires in cytomegalovirus infection. Study at large: As its CMV epitopes, the study selected recently identified HLA-C-restricted and well-studied HLA-B-restricted targets. Indications of both CMV infection and matching HLA type were provided by public TCR beta signatures.

CDR1 is SGHDN and CDR2 is FVKESK in the germline V gene. This CDR3 is 15 amino acids long. Between the trimmed V and J ends, which lost 4 bases and 8 bases, there was a span of 18 bases. TCRdb ran MiXCR on the reads and lists one entry per CDR3 protein. The sample lists approximately 1,000,000 distinct CDR3 sequences; around 29% were seen once. Study-wide findings and caveats: Adding up the frequency of public TCR beta families identified people who carried CMV plus the relevant HLA. CMV-specific TCR beta clonotypes restricted by HLA-C were the ones dominating the ex vivo response.

The sample holds a few counts of this clonotype. Its antigen is not known. Material: cultured CD8+ T cells from PBMCs, obtained from culture after CMV antigen stimulation. The V and J genes are TRBV14 and TRBJ2-1, with D perhaps TRBD2 (6 bases). The sequence derives from a human donor in good health (CMV status not recorded). Some clones in this sample may be carry-over from other donors' samples. For the CDR3, the DNA is TGTGCCAGCAGCCCTCCTGGGGCCAGGAGGGATGAGCAGTTCTTC. Amino acids: CASSPPGARRDEQFF.